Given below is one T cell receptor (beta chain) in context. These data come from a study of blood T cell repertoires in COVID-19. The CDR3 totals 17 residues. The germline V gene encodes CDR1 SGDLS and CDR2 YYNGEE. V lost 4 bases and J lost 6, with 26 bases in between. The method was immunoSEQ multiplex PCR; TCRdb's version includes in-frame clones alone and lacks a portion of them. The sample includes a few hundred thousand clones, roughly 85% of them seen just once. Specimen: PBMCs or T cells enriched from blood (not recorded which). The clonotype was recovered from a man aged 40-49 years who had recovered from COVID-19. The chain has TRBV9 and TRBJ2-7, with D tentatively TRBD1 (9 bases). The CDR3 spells CASSTGQGLGLGSEQYF. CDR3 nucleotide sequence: TGTGCCAGCAGCACGGGACAGGGTTTGGGACTAGGATCCGAGCAGTACTTC.